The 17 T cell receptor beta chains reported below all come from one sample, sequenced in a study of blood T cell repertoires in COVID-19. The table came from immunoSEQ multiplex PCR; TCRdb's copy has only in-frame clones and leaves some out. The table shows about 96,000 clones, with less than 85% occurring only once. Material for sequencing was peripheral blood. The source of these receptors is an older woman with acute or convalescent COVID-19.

DNA of the CDR3: TGTGCCAGCAGTACTCATAGCTCGGGGAAAGGGCAGCCCCAGCATTTT. This gives the protein CASSTHSSGKGQPQHF. The genes are TRBV28 and TRBJ1-5; D not certain. Germline V lookup: CDR1 MDHEN, CDR2 SYDVKM. The ends were cut back, 5 bases at V and 7 bases at J, with 21 bases in the middle. CDR3 length: 16 amino acids.

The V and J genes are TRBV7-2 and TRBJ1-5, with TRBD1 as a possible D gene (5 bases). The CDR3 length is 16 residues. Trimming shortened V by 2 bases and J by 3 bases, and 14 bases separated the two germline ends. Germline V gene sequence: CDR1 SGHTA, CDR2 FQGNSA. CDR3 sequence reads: CASSLYFREPNQPQHF. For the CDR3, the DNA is TGTGCCAGCAGCTTATATTTCAGGGAACCCAATCAGCCCCAGCATTTT.

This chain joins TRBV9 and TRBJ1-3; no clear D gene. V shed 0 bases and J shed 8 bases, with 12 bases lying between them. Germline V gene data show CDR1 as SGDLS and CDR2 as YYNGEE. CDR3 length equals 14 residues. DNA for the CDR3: TGTGCCAGCAGCGTAGGAGGGCGATTCGACACCATATATTTT. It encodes CASSVGGRFDTIYF. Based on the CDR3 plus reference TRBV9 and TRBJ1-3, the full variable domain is DSGVTQTPKHLITATGQRVTLRCSPRSGDLSVYWYQQSLDQGLQFLIQYYNGEERAKGNILERFSAQQFPDLHSELNLSSLELGDSALYFCASSVGGRFDTIYFGEGSWLTVV.

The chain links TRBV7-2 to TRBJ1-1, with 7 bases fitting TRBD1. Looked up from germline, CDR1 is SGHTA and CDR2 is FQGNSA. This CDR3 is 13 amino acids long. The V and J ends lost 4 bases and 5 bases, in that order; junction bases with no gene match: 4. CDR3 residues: CASSWDSFTEAFF. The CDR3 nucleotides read TGTGCCAGCAGCTGGGACAGCTTTACTGAAGCTTTCTTT.

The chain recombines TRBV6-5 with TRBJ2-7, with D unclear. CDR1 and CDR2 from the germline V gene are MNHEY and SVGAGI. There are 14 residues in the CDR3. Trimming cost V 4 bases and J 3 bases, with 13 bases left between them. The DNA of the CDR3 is TGTGCCAGCAGTTCCTTCAGGAAAAGCTACGAGCAGTACTTC. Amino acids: CASSSFRKSYEQYF.

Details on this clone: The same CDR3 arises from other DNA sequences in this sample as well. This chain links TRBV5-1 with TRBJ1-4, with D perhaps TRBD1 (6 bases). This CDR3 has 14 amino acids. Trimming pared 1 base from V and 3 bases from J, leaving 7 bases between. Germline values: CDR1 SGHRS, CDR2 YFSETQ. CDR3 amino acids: CASSLSGANEKLFF. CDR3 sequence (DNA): TGCGCCAGCAGCTTGTCAGGGGCTAATGAAAAACTGTTTTTT.

The CDR3: CASSIGGGRANTEAFF. CDR3 sequence (DNA): TGTGCCAGTAGTATAGGAGGAGGAAGGGCGAACACTGAAGCTTTCTTT. V usage is TRBV19 and J usage is TRBJ1-1; D uncertain. Trimming took 1 base from V and 1 from J, leaving 13 bases between them. The CDR3 length is 16 residues. CDR1 LNHDA and CDR2 SQIVND come from the germline V gene (reference sequence).

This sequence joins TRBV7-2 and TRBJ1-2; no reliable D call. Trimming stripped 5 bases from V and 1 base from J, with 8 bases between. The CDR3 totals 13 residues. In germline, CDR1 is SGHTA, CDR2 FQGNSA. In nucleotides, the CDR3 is TGTGCCAGCAGCCTTGACAATAACTATGGCTACACCTTC. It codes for CASSLDNNYGYTF.

The CDR3 region has the DNA TGTGCCAGCAGCGAAGGGACAGGCCTTACACTTTACAATGAGCAGTTCTTC. Its translation: CASSEGTGLTLYNEQFF. The chain employs TRBV5-5 and TRBJ2-1; 8 bases are shared with TRBD1. Trimming cost V 4 bases and J 4 bases; bases outside gene matches: 13. This CDR3 is built from 17 residues. Per the germline V gene, CDR1 is SGHKS and CDR2 is YYEKEE (reference sequence).

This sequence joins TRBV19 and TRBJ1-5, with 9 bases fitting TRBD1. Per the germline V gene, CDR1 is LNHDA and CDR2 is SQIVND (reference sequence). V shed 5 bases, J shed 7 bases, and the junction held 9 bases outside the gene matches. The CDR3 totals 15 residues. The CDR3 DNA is TGTGCCAGTAGTGGGACAGGGAGAGGCCGCCAGCCCCAGCATTTT. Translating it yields CASSGTGRGRQPQHF. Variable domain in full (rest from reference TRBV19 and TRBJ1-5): DGGITQSPKYLFRKEGQNVTLSCEQNLNHDAMYWYRQDPGQGLRLIYYSQIVNDFQKGDIAEGYSVSREKKESFPLTVTSAQKNPTAFYLCASSGTGRGRQPQHFGDGTRLSIL.

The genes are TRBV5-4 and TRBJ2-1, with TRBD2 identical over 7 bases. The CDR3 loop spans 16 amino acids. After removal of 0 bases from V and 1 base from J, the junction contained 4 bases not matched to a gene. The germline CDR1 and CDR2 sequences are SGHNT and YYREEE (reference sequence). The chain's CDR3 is CASSLGGGLSYNEQFF. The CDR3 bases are TGTGCCAGCAGCTTGGGGGGGGGATTATCCTACAATGAGCAGTTCTTC.

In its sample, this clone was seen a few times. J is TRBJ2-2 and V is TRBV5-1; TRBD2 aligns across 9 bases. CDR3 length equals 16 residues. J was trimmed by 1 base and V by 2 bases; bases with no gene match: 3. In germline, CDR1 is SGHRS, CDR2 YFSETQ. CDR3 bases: TGCGCCAGCAGCTTCATACTAGCGGGGAACACCGGGGAGCTGTTTTTT. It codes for CASSFILAGNTGELFF.

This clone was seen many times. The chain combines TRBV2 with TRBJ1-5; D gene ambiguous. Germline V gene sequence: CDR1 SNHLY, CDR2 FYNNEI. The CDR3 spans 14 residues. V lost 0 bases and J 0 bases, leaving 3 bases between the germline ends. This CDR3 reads CASSEANSNQPQHF. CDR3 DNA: TGTGCCAGCAGTGAAGCCAATAGCAATCAGCCCCAGCATTTT.

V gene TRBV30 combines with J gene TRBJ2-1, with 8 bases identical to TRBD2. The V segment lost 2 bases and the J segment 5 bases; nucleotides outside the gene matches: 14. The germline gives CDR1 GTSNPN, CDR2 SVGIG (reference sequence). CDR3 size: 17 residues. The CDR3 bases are TGTGCCTGGAGTACTCCTGCCGGGACTAGTAGCCACAATGAGCAGTTCTTC. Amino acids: CAWSTPAGTSSHNEQFF. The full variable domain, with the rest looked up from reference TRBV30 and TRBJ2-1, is SQTIHQWPATLVQPVGSPLSLECTVEGTSNPNLYWYRQAAGRGLQLLFYSVGIGQISSEVPQNLSASRPQDRQFILSSKKLLLSDSGFYLCAWSTPAGTSSHNEQFFGPGTRLTVL.

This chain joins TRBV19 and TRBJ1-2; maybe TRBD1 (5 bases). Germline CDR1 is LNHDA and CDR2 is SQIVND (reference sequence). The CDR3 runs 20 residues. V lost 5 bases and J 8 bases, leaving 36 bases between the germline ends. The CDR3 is CASSPSSDSFTLTNVWGYTF. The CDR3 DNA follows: TGTGCCAGTAGTCCCTCTTCTGACAGTTTTACCCTGACGAACGTGTGGGGCTACACCTTC.

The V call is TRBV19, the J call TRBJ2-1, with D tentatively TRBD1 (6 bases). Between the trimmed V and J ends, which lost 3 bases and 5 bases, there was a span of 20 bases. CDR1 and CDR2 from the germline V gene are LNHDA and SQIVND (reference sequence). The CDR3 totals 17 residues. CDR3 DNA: TGTGCCAGTAGTATCCTCGACAGGTCCCTAACGGACAATGAGCAGTTCTTC. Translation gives CASSILDRSLTDNEQFF.

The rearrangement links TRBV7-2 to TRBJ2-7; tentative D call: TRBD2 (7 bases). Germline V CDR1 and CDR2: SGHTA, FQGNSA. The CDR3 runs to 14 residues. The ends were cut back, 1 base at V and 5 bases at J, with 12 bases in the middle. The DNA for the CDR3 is TGTGCCAGCAGCTTAGTCGGGGGGCCTAACGAGCAGTACTTC. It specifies CASSLVGGPNEQYF. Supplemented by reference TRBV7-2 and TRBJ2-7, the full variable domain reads GAGVSQSPSNKVTEKGKDVELRCDPISGHTALYWYRQSLGQGLEFLIYFQGNSAPDKSGLPSDRFSAERTGGSVSTLTIQRTQQEDSAVYLCASSLVGGPNEQYFGPGTRLTVT.